The clone carrying this TCR beta chain has at least ten counts. As yet, its antigen is unknown. Combining a sample-barcoded 5' primer with a J-beta primer mix, a second PCR ran for roughly 7 to 12 cycles. The authors tagged each cDNA molecule using a template-switch adaptor with 12 random nucleotides. TCRdb re-derived calls from the 5' RACE reads in MiXCR, one entry per CDR3 protein. The data show 550,000 to 650,000 distinct CDR3 sequences, roughly 31% seen once. This CDR3 is 17 amino acids long. The ends were cut back, 1 base at V and 4 bases at J, with 19 bases in the middle. Germline V gives CDR1 LGHDT, CDR2 YNNKEL (reference sequence). The authors extracted at least 6 micrograms of total RNA per sample. The data were obtained in a study of blood T cells in healthy people across ages. Study-wide context: About one barcoded beta molecule per two T cells was captured by template switching. Findings of the study overall: A conclusive naive versus antigen-experienced comparison was prevented by the unsorted PBMCs.

The sequence derives from an elderly woman in good health. The sample was blood. The rearrangement uses TRBV3-1 and TRBJ1-2; tentative D call: TRBD1 (6 bases). The CDR3 sequence: CASSQGAGGGALYGYTF. The CDR3, as DNA: TGTGCCAGCAGCCAAGGCGCTGGGGGGGGCGCCCTCTATGGCTACACCTTC. The variable domain in full, completed from reference TRBV3-1 and TRBJ1-2, reads DTAVSQTPKYLVTQMGNDKSIKCEQNLGHDTMYWYKQDSKKFLKIMFSYNNKELIINETVPNRFSPKSPDKAHLNLHINSLELGDSAVYFCASSQGAGGGALYGYTFGSGTRLTVV.